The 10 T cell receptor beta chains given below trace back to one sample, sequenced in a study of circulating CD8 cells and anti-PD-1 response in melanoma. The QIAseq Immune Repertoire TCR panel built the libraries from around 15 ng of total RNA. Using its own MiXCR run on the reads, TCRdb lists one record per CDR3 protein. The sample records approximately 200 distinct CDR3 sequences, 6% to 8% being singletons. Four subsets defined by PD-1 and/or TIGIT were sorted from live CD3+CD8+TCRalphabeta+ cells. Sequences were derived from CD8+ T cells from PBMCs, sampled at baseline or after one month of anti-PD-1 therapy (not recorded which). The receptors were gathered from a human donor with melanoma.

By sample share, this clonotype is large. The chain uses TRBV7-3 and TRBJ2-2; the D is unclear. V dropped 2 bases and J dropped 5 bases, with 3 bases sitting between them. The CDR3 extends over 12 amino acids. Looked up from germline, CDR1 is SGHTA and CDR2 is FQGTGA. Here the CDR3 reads CASSLGTGELFF. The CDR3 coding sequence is TGTGCCAGCAGCTTAGGGACCGGGGAGCTGTTTTTT.

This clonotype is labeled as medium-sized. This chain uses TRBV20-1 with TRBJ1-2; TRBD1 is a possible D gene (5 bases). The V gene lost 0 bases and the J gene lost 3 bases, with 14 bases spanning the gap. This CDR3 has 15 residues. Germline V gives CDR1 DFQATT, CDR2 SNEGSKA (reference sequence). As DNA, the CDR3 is TGCAGTGCTAGAGATCTGGGAACAGGCCACTATGGCTACACCTTC. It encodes CSARDLGTGHYGYTF.

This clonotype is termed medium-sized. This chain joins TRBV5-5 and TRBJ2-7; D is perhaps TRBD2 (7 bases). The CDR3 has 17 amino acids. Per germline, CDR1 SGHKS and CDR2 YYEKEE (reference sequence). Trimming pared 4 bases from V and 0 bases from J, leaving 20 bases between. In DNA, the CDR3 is TGTGCCAGCAGCCCGTATTGGGGGGGCGAAGGCTCCTACGAGCAGTACTTC. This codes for CASSPYWGGEGSYEQYF.

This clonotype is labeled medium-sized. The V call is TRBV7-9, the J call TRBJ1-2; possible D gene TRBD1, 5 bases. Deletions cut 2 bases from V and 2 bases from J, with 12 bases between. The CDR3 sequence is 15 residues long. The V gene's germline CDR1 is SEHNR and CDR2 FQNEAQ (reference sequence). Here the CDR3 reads CASSLLGTGNYGYTF. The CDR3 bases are TGTGCCAGCAGCTTACTCGGGACGGGGAACTATGGCTACACCTTC. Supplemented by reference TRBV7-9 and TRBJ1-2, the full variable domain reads DTGVSQNPRHKITKRGQNVTFRCDPISEHNRLYWYRQTLGQGPEFLTYFQNEAQLEKSRLLSDRFSAERPKGSFSTLEIQRTEQGDSAMYLCASSLLGTGNYGYTFGSGTRLTVV.

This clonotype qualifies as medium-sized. This CDR3 is CSARGTGHTEAFF. DNA of the CDR3: TGCAGTGCTAGAGGGACAGGGCACACTGAAGCTTTCTTT. The chain recombines TRBV20-1 with TRBJ1-1, with TRBD1 matching over 8 bases. CDR3 length equals 13 residues. The germline V gene has CDR1 DFQATT and CDR2 SNEGSKA (reference sequence). V gave up 1 base and J gave up 3 bases; unmatched junction bases: 1.

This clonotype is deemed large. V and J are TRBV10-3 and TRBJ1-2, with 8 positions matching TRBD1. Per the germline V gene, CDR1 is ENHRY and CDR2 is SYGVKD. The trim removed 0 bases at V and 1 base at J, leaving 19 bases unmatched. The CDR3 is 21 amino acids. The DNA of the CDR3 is TGTGCCATCAGTGAGTCTTTCCAGGGGGCGTCTTCCGAACGCCTTAACTATGGCTACACCTTC. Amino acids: CAISESFQGASSERLNYGYTF.

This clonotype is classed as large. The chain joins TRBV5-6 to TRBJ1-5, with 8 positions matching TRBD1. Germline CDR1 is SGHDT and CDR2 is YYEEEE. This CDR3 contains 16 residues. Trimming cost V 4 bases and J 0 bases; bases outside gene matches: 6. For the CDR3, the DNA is TGTGCCAGCAGCGGAGACAGGGGAGATAGCAATCAGCCCCAGCATTTT. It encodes CASSGDRGDSNQPQHF. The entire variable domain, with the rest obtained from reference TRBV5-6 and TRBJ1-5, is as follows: DAGVTQSPTHLIKTRGQQVTLRCSPKSGHDTVSWYQQALGQGPQFIFQYYEEEERQRGNFPDRFSGHQFPNYSSELNVNALLLGDSALYLCASSGDRGDSNQPQHFGDGTRLSIL.

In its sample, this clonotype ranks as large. CDR3 DNA sequence: TGTGCCAGCAGCTTAGATCCCGGGGGTACTAGCACAGATACGCAGTATTTT. It yields the protein CASSLDPGGTSTDTQYF. The chain links TRBV7-2 to TRBJ2-3; D perhaps matches TRBD2 (6 bases). Looked up from germline, CDR1 is SGHTA and CDR2 is FQGNSA. The V gene lost 1 base and the J gene lost 0 bases, with 14 bases spanning the gap. This CDR3 spans 17 amino acids.

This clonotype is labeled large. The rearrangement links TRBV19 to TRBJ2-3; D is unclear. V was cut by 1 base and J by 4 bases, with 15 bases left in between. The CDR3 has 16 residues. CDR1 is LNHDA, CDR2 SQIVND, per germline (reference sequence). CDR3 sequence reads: CASSIGASDGADTQYF. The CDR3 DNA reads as TGTGCCAGTAGTATAGGGGCCTCGGATGGAGCAGATACGCAGTATTTT.

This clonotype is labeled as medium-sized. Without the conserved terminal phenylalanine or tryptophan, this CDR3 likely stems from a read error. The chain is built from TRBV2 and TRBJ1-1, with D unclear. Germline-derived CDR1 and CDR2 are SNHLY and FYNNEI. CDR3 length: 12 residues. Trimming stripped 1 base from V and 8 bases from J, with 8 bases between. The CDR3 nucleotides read TGTGCCAGCAGTGAAGGCAAGGGCGAAGCTTTCCTT. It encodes CASSEGKGEAFL.